The entry below describes one T cell receptor (beta chain). Its antigen is unidentified. This sample was taken from a study of cytomegalovirus exposure and HLA in healthy donors. The study, taken as a whole, reports: Most TCR sequences showed up rarely, but some public TCRs showed up in many donors. Roughly uniform depth of sequencing across donors was assumed in presence/absence analyses. The Asian-associated ancestry cluster reportedly had fewer N-insertions than the approximately 690-donor mean in a later analysis.

The study ran its PCR with 60 Vbeta and 13 Jbeta primers. The data were produced by immunoSEQ multiplex PCR, yet TCRdb's version contains in-frame clones alone and is incomplete. The sample lists roughly 100,000 clones; about 80% were seen once. The TCR originated in a man between 35 and 55 years old in good health and CMV-seropositive. Specimen: PBMCs.

CDR3 DNA: TGTGCCAGCAGTTTTTATGGACAGGGGAGCAATGAGCAGTTCTTC. Encoded protein: CASSFYGQGSNEQFF. The genes are TRBV27 and TRBJ2-1; 9 nucleotides match TRBD1. V was pared by 3 bases and J by 6 bases, with 6 bases of the junction left unmatched. Per the germline V gene, CDR1 is MNHEY and CDR2 is SMNVEV (reference sequence). The CDR3 consists of 15 residues.